This record looks at one T cell receptor (beta chain) sequence and its context. Its antigen is currently not known. The sample holds no much larger clone one base away, and base qualities are not on file. This sample is drawn from a study of blood T cell repertoires in COVID-19 (TCRdb year 2020). General notes on the study: Collaborator samples came from the United States, Italy and Spain and covered acute and convalescent phases of COVID-19. The prospective study material was composed of cDNA or gDNA derived from T cells, B-cell-depleted T cells, or PBMCs. Subjects who had been exposed to COVID-19, were actively infected with it, or had recovered from it provided the deeply sampled blood TCRbeta repertoires that made up the dataset. The repertoires were released in a freely available public database intended as a resource for research on the immune response to SARS-CoV-2. Samples were obtained from the ongoing ImmuneRACE study (first 160 participants) and from 1,254 subjects provided by 6 global collaborators. The sample metadata nearly always contained a de-identified subject ID, COVID-19 status, age in years and sex. Where available, HLA class I and class II types were obtained from metadata supplied by the sample provider rather than from assay-based typing. Beyond this particular receptor, the publication reports: How much clinical and demographic metadata was included differed by source and by participant, and the metadata was provided uncurated.

TCRbeta CDR3 regions were amplified from genomic DNA by means of the immunoSEQ Assay, a bias-controlled multiplex PCR. Per the source publication's procedure: Nucleated cell counts per sample were estimated from amplification of reference gene primers within the assay. To quantify the absolute abundance of each unique TCRbeta CDR3 rearrangement, sequence reads were collapsed and filtered. Productive Simpson clonality was computed per sample as the square root of Simpson's diversity index over productive rearrangements. Imported from immuneACCESS, the table was reduced by TCRdb to in-frame sequences with V and J called. These copies leave out some clones; in studies compared against another copy, an unresolved V gene accounts for under half, and the cause of the remainder is not known. V, J and clone size are those of that table, while D and trimming were read from the DNA. For this sample there are fewer than 90,000 clones; around 86% appear just once. The biggest ten clones account for more than 8% of the sample.

Collaborating institutions collected whole blood in K2EDTA tubes following their own protocols. Collaborator samples were shipped for TCRbeta analysis as frozen whole blood, isolated PBMCs, or DNA extracted from either sample type. V is reduced by 4 bases and J by 1 base, leaving a spacing of 14 bases between them. The CDR3 has 15 amino acids, counting the end cysteine and phenylalanine. The kept DNA is CDR3 alone, 45 bases in frame from the first base. CDR1 and CDR2 are drawn from the germline V gene: SGDLS, YYNGEE. Sequenced sample: peripheral blood. This sequence was found in a man aged 25-40 years with acute or convalescent COVID-19. Here the chain combines TRBV9 and TRBJ1-1, and possibly TRBD1, on 5 matching bases. The CDR3 in this case is CASSPGVGGNTEAFF. The nucleotide sequence reads TGTGCCAGCAGCCCCGGGGTGGGGGGGAACACTGAAGCTTTCTTT. The variable domain in full, with residues beyond the CDR3 obtained from the reference TRBV9 and TRBJ1-1 genes, is DSGVTQTPKHLITATGQRVTLRCSPRSGDLSVYWYQQSLDQGLQFLIQYYNGEERAKGNILERFSAQQFPDLHSELNLSSLELGDSALYFCASSPGVGGNTEAFFGQGTRLTVV.